This TCR beta chain appears in the sequencing data of a study of monozygotic twins with inflammatory bowel disease. TCRdb derives one entry per CDR3 protein from the 5' RACE reads, leaving out DNA. The sample holds some 170,000 distinct CDR3 sequences. The TCR originated in a human donor with ulcerative colitis or Crohn's disease, or a healthy co-twin of an affected twin (not recorded which). The sequencing input was blood.

The CDR3 protein is CASSFIPDTQYF. V is TRBV12-3 or TRBV12-4 and J is TRBJ2-3. This CDR3 comprises 12 residues.